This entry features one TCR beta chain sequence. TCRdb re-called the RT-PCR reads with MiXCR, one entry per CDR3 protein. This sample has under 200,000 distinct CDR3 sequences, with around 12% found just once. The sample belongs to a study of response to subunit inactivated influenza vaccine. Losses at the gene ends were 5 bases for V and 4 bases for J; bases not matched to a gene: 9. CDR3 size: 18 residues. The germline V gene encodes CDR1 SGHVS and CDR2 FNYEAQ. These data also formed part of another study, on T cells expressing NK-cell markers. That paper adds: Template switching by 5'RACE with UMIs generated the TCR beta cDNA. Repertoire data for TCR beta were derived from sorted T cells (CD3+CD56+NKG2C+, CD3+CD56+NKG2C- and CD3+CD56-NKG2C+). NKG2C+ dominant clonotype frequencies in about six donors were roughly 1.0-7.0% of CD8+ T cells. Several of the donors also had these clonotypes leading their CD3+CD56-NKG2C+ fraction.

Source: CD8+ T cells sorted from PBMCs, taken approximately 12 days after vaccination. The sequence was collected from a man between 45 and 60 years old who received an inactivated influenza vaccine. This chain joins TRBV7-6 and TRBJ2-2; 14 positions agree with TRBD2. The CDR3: CASSLMTSGRAGTGELFF. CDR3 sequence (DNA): TGTGCCAGCAGCCTCATGACTAGCGGGAGGGCCGGCACCGGGGAGCTGTTTTTT.